This T cell receptor beta chain appears in the sequencing data of a study of Ad26.COV2.S vaccination and SARS-CoV-2 variants. Here immunoSEQ multiplex PCR was the method, and the copy in TCRdb shows in-frame clones only, minus some. Of over 100,000 clones detected, about three quarters appear once; the ten largest clones hold 17%. The CDR3 spans 16 residues. Germline values: CDR1 SGHTA, CDR2 FQGTGA. Losses at the gene ends were 1 base for V and 8 bases for J; bases not matched to a gene: 12. This clone was observed a single time. Its antigen is unknown. Broader study findings: Spike-specific TCR breadth ran higher among vaccine recipients than placebo recipients. Non-spike TCR breadth did not differ much between vaccine and placebo recipients. Assessments of TCR breadth and depth may have underestimated the total T cell responses.

V usage is TRBV7-3 and J usage is TRBJ2-3; TRBD2 matches 7 bases. The sequence derives from a human donor who had recovered from COVID-19. Sample: peripheral blood, taken after recovery from COVID-19. In DNA form, the CDR3 reads TGTGCCAGCAGCTTAAACGTAGCGGGTTTTGTTGGTACGCAGTATTTT. It encodes CASSLNVAGFVGTQYF.